Listed below are T cell receptor beta chains from one sample, sequenced in a study of Graves' ophthalmopathy and Graves' hyperthyroidism. TCRdb re-called the multiplex PCR reads with MiXCR, one entry per CDR3 protein. This table holds roughly 600,000 distinct CDR3 sequences, roughly 39% found once. Specimen: peripheral blood or thyroid tissue (not recorded which). These receptors were collected from an adult man with Graves' hyperthyroidism. CDR3s include the opening cysteine and the closing phenylalanine or tryptophan. D genes are given only for firm matches. A row's size may be missing; if present it is once, few, many or a size class.

TRBJ1-1 | many | - | TRBV20-1 | CSARDFYGGLNTEAFF | TGCAGTGCTAGAGATTTTTATGGGGGATTGAACACTGAAGCTTTCTTT
TRBJ2-7 | many | - | TRBV7-8 | CASSFDKAASYEQYF | TGTGCCAGCAGCTTTGATAAGGCGGCCTCCTACGAGCAGTACTTC
TRBJ1-4 | - | - | TRBV12-3/TRBV12-4 | CASSLYRQRLNEKLFF | TGTGCCAGCAGTTTATACAGGCAAAGACTTAATGAAAAACTGTTTTTT
TRBJ1-1 | - | - | TRBV29-1 | CSSRQNTEAFF | TGCAGCTCGAGACAGAACACTGAAGCTTTCTTT
TRBJ2-7 | - | TRBD1 | TRBV7-2 | CASSQARTGSYEQYF | TGTGCCAGCAGCCAAGCAAGGACAGGATCCTACGAGCAGTACTTC
TRBJ2-7 | - | - | TRBV12-3/TRBV12-4 | CATMDLRYEQYF | TGTGCAACGATGGACCTACGTTACGAGCAGTACTTC
TRBJ1-5 | - | - | TRBV19 | CASRAGGSSNQPQHF | TGTGCCAGCAGAGCGGGGGGATCAAGTAATCAGCCCCAGCATTTT
TRBJ2-5 | - | - | TRBV7-3 | CAGSTCPWEETQYF | TGTGCCGGCAGCACATGTCCATGGGAGGAGACCCAGTACTTC
TRBJ1-2 | - | - | TRBV12-3/TRBV12-4 | CASSLGSTF | TGTGCCAGCAGTTTAGGCAGTACATTC
TRBJ2-5 | - | TRBD1 | TRBV5-1 | CASSRQGNQPQYF | TGTGCCAGCAGTCGACAGGGGAATCAGCCCCAGTACTTC
TRBJ1-4 | many | - | TRBV7-6 | CASSLYGPANEKLFF | TGTGCCAGCAGCTTATATGGACCGGCTAATGAAAAACTGTTTTTT
TRBJ1-1 | - | - | TRBV5-4 | CASSPSWGVNTEAFF | TGTGCCAGCAGCCCATCCTGGGGAGTGAACACTGAAGCTTTCTTT
TRBJ2-3 | few | TRBD2 | TRBV11-2 | CASSMGTSGRMIDTQYF | TGTGCCAGCAGCATGGGGACTAGCGGGAGGATGATAGATACGCAGTATTTT
TRBJ2-1 | - | TRBD2 | TRBV15 | CATSPLAGGSYNEQFF | TGTGCCACCAGCCCCTTAGCGGGGGGCTCCTACAATGAGCAGTTCTTC
TRBJ2-1 | few | TRBD2 | TRBV7-9 | CASSLLAGGPYNEQFF | TGTGCCAGCAGCTTACTGGCGGGAGGCCCCTACAATGAGCAGTTCTTC
TRBJ2-5 | few | - | TRBV5-1 | CASSLVVGGRETQYF | TGCGCCAGCAGCTTGGTGGTCGGGGGAAGAGAGACCCAGTACTTC
TRBJ1-2 | many | - | TRBV20-1 | CSARAGTNYGYTF | TGCAGTGCTAGAGCAGGGACTAACTATGGCTACACCTTC
TRBJ1-5 | - | TRBD1 | TRBV12-5 | CASALGQGAFNQPQHF | TGTGCTAGTGCCCTGGGACAGGGGGCTTTCAATCAGCCCCAGCATTTT
TRBJ2-5 | - | TRBD2 | TRBV20-1 | CSAGPGLAGQETQYF | TGCAGTGCTGGACCGGGACTAGCGGGCCAAGAGACCCAGTACTTC
TRBJ2-7 | - | TRBD1 | TRBV19 | CASSTGGPFYEQYF | TGTGCCAGTAGTACAGGGGGCCCCTTTTACGAGCAGTACTTC
TRBJ2-1 | few | TRBD2 | TRBV29-1 | CSGGLAGGDRNEQFF | TGCAGCGGGGGACTAGCGGGAGGGGATAGGAATGAGCAGTTCTTC
TRBJ2-2 | many | - | TRBV11-3 | CASSLVTGTGELFF | TGTGCCAGCAGCTTAGTGACGGGCACCGGGGAGCTGTTTTTT
TRBJ2-7 | few | - | TRBV27 | CASSFGANEQYF | TGTGCCAGCAGTTTCGGAGCCAACGAGCAGTACTTC
TRBJ1-4 | many | - | TRBV7-9 | CASSLPRGAGTNEKLFF | TGTGCCAGCAGCCTCCCCCGTGGGGCTGGAACTAATGAAAAACTGTTTTTT
TRBJ1-3 | - | TRBD1 | TRBV19 | CASRTTGSTISGNTIYF | TGTGCCAGTAGAACGACAGGGAGCACCATCTCTGGAAACACCATATATTTT
TRBJ2-7 | few | TRBD1 | TRBV7-8 | CAGTGGVAYEQYF | TGTGCTGGGACAGGGGGCGTAGCCTACGAGCAGTACTTC
TRBJ2-3 | once | TRBD2 | TRBV7-9 | CASSQRRLAGGRADTQYF | TGTGCCAGCAGCCAACGGCGGCTAGCGGGAGGTCGTGCAGATACGCAGTATTTT
TRBJ2-2 | - | TRBD1 | TRBV7-7 | CASSRDRTPSGELFF | TGTGCTAGCAGCCGGGACAGGACGCCCTCCGGGGAGCTGTTTTTT
TRBJ2-3 | - | - | TRBV6-1 | CASSEGTRSTDTQYF | TGTGCCAGCAGTGAAGGAACAAGGAGCACAGATACGCAGTATTTT
TRBJ1-6 | many | - | TRBV19 | CASSIGGLGSPLHF | TGTGCCAGTAGTATCGGCGGGTTGGGCTCACCCCTCCACTTT
TRBJ2-4 | once | - | TRBV5-5 | CASSWGGNIQYF | TGCGCCAGCAGCTGGGGAGGAAACATTCAGTACTTC
TRBJ2-1 | - | TRBD2 | TRBV5-1 | CASSDGTSGLGNEQFF | TGCGCCAGCAGCGACGGGACTAGCGGCCTGGGGAATGAGCAGTTCTTC
TRBJ2-7 | - | TRBD1 | TRBV20-1 | CSATGTGQYF | TGCAGTGCTACGGGGACAGGGCAGTACTTC
TRBJ2-1 | once | TRBD2 | TRBV7-8 | CASSLLAGEHEQFF | TGTGCCAGCAGCTTACTAGCGGGAGAACATGAGCAGTTCTTC
TRBJ1-1 | many | TRBD1 | TRBV15 | CATSRRQGWTEAFF | TGTGCCACCAGCAGACGACAGGGGTGGACTGAAGCTTTCTTT
TRBJ2-7 | many | TRBD2 | TRBV5-1 | CASSLAGASGSLYEQYF | TGCGCCAGCAGCTTGGCCGGAGCTAGCGGATCACTCTACGAGCAGTACTTC
TRBJ1-5 | - | - | TRBV20-1 | CSASTSGRGDEPQHF | TGCAGTGCGTCGACTAGCGGGAGGGGCGATGAGCCCCAGCATTTT
TRBJ2-5 | - | - | TRBV24-1 | CATSDFKADQETQYF | TGTGCCACCAGTGATTTCAAGGCTGATCAAGAGACCCAGTACTTC
TRBJ1-2 | - | TRBD1 | TRBV10-3 | CAISEASGTGVYGYTF | TGTGCCATCAGTGAGGCATCCGGGACAGGGGTCTATGGCTACACCTTC
TRBJ2-7 | - | TRBD2 | TRBV10-3 | CAIRGTSGYEQYF | TGTGCCATCAGGGGGACTAGCGGCTACGAGCAGTACTTC
TRBJ1-5 | few | - | TRBV6-5 | CASSESHLRRARSNQPQHF | TGTGCCAGCAGTGAATCTCACCTAAGAAGGGCCCGGAGCAATCAGCCCCAGCATTTT
TRBJ2-7 | many | - | TRBV29-1 | CSTLTGGEQYF | TGCAGCACCTTAACAGGTGGCGAGCAGTACTTC
TRBJ1-2 | - | - | TRBV7-1 | CASSSITGALRSRGYTF | TGTGCCAGCAGCTCAATAACGGGGGCGTTAAGATCGAGGGGCTACACCTTC
TRBJ2-5 | many | TRBD1 | TRBV12-3/TRBV12-4 | CASSPGQGTETQYF | TGTGCCAGCAGTCCGGGACAGGGAACGGAGACCCAGTACTTC
TRBJ2-5 | - | - | TRBV29-1 | CSVGRTGVETQYF | TGCAGCGTTGGACGGACTGGGGTGGAGACCCAGTACTTC
TRBJ2-7 | many | - | TRBV7-8 | CASSLGGEGVNEQYF | TGTGCCAGCAGCTTAGGTGGGGAAGGAGTGAACGAGCAGTACTTC
TRBJ2-5 | - | TRBD2 | TRBV7-9 | CASSLLAANTGETQYF | TGTGCCAGCAGCTTACTAGCGGCCAACACCGGGGAGACCCAGTACTTC
TRBJ1-6 | many | TRBD1 | TRBV7-9 | CASGTGGGFNSPLHF | TGTGCCAGCGGAACAGGGGGGGGATTTAATTCACCCCTCCACTTT
TRBJ2-7 | many | - | TRBV14 | CASSQDPASSYEQYF | TGTGCCAGCAGCCAAGACCCTGCTAGCTCCTACGAGCAGTACTTC
TRBJ2-2 | - | - | TRBV14 | CASTTGGPGTGELFF | TGTGCCAGCACCACGGGGGGCCCCGGCACCGGGGAGCTGTTTTTT
TRBJ1-2 | many | TRBD1 | TRBV10-2 | CASSESRQGGGYTF | TGCGCCAGCAGTGAGTCCAGACAGGGTGGTGGCTACACCTTC
TRBJ1-4 | - | - | TRBV5-1 | CASSLGGRSSVEKLFF | TGCGCCAGCAGCTTGGGGGGGCGCTCTTCCGTTGAAAAACTGTTTTTT
TRBJ2-7 | - | - | TRBV19 | CASSEPGPNYEQYF | TGTGCCAGTAGTGAACCGGGACCGAACTACGAGCAGTACTTC